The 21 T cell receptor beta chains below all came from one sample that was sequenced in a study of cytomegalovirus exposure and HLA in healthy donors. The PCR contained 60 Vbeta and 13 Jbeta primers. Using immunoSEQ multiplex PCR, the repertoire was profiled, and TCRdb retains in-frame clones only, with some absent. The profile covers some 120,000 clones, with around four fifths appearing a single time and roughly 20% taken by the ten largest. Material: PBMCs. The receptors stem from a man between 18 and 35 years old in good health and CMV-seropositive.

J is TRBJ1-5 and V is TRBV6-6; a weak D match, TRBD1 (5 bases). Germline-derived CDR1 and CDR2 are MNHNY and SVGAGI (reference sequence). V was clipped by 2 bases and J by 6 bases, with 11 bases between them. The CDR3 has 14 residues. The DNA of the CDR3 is TGTGCCAGCAGTTACCCACAGCAGGGTCAGCCCCAGCATTTT. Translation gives CASSYPQQGQPQHF.

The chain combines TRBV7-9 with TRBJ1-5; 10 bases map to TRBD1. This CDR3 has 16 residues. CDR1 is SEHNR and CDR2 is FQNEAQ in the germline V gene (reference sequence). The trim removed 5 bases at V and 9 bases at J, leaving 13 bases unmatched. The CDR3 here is CASSPLYGTGVGPQHF. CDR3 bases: TGTGCCAGCAGCCCCCTCTACGGGACAGGGGTAGGGCCCCAGCATTTT. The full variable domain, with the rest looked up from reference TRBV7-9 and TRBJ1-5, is DTGVSQNPRHKITKRGQNVTFRCDPISEHNRLYWYRQTLGQGPEFLTYFQNEAQLEKSRLLSDRFSAERPKGSFSTLEIQRTEQGDSAMYLCASSPLYGTGVGPQHFGDGTRLSIL.

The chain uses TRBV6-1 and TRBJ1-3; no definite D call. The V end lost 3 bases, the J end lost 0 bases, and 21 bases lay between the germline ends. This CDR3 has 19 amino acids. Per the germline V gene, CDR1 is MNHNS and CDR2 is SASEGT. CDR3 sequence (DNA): TGTGCCAGCAGTGACCGGAGGGAGGCTCCCCCACGCTCTGGAAACACCATATATTTT. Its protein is CASSDRREAPPRSGNTIYF.

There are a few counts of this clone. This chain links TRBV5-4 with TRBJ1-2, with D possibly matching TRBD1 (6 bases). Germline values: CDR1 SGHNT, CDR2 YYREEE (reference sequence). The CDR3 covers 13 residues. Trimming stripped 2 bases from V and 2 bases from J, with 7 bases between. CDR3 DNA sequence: TGTGCCAGCAGCTTAGACAGGAACTATGGCTACACCTTC. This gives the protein CASSLDRNYGYTF.

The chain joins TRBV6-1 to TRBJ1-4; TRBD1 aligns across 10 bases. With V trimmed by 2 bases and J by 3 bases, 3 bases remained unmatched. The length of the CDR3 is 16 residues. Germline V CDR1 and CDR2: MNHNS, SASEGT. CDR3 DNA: TGTGCCAGCAGTGAAAGACAGGGGGCGTCTAATGAAAAACTGTTTTTT. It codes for CASSERQGASNEKLFF.

CDR3 DNA sequence: TGTGCCAGCAGGAGGACTAGCGGCTACGAGCAGTACTTC. As protein: CASRRTSGYEQYF. The V gene is TRBV6-5, the J gene TRBJ2-7; 10 bases are shared with TRBD2. Trimming cost V 6 bases and J 3 bases; bases outside gene matches: 2. This CDR3 has 13 amino acids. Germline V gene lookup returns CDR1 MNHEY and CDR2 SVGAGI.

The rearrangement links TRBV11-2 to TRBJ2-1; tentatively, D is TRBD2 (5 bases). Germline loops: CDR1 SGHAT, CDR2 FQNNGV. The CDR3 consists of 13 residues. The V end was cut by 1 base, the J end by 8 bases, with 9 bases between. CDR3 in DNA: TGTGCCAGCAGCTTAGGGACTTTTGATGAGCAGTTCTTC. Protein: CASSLGTFDEQFF. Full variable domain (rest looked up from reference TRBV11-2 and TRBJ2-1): EAGVAQSPRYKIIEKRQSVAFWCNPISGHATLYWYQQILGQGPKLLIQFQNNGVVDDSQLPKDRFSAERLKGVDSTLKIQPAKLEDSAVYLCASSLGTFDEQFFGPGTRLTVL.

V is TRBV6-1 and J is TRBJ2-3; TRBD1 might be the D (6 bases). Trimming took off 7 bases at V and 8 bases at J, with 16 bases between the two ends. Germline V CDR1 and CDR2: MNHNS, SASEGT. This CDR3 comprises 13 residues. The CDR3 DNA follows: TGTGCCAGCAACTCAGGGGTCACCGGTACGCAGTATTTT. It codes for CASNSGVTGTQYF.

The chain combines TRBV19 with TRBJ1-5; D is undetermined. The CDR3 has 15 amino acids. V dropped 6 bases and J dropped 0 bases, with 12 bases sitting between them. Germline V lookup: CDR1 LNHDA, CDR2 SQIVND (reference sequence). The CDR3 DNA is TGTGCCAGTAGGTTCGAAGCCGATAGCAATCAGCCCCAGCATTTT. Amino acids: CASRFEADSNQPQHF.

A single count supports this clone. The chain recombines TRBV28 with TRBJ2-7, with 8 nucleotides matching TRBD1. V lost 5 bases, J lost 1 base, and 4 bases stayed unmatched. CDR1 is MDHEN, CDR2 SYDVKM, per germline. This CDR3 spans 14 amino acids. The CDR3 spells CASSDGTGSYEQYF. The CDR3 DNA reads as TGTGCCAGCAGTGACGGGACAGGATCCTACGAGCAGTACTTC.

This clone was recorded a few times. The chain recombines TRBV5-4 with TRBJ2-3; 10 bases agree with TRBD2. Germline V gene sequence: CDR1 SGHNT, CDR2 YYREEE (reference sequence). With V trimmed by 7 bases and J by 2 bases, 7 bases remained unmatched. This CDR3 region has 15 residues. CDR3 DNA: TGTGCCAGCTCACCAGCGGGGGGGCCCACAGATACGCAGTATTTT. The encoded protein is CASSPAGGPTDTQYF.

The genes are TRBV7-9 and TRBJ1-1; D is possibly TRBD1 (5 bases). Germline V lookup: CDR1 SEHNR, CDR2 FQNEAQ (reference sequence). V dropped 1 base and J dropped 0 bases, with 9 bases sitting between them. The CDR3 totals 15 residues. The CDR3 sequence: CASSLVQGMNTEAFF. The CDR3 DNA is TGTGCCAGCAGCTTAGTTCAGGGCATGAACACTGAAGCTTTCTTT. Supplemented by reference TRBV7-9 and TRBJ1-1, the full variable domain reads DTGVSQNPRHKITKRGQNVTFRCDPISEHNRLYWYRQTLGQGPEFLTYFQNEAQLEKSRLLSDRFSAERPKGSFSTLEIQRTEQGDSAMYLCASSLVQGMNTEAFFGQGTRLTVV.

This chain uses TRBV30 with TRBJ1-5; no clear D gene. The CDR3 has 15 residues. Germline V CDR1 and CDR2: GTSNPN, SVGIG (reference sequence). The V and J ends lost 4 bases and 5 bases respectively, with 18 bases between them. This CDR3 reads CAWNPGLRGDQPQHF. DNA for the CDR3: TGTGCCTGGAACCCCGGATTACGGGGAGATCAGCCCCAGCATTTT.

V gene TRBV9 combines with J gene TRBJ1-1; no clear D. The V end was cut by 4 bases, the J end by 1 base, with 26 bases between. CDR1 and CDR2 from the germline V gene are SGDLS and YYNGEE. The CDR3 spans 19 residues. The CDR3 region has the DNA TGTGCCAGCAGCCCCACCCGGGAAGACGGCAGCCTAAAGAACACTGAAGCTTTCTTT. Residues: CASSPTREDGSLKNTEAFF.

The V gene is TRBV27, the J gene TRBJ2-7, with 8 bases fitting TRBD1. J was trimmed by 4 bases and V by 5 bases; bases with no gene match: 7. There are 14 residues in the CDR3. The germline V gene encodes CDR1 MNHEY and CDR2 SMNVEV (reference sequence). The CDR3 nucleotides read TGTGCCAGCAGTCCAGGACAGGGAGGTTACGAGCAGTACTTC. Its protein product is CASSPGQGGYEQYF.

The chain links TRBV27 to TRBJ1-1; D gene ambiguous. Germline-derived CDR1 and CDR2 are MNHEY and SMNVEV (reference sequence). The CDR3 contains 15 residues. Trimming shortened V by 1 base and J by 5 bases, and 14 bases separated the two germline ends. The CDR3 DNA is TGTGCCAGCAGTTTATATTTAGCCGATCGGACTGAAGCTTTCTTT. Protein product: CASSLYLADRTEAFF.

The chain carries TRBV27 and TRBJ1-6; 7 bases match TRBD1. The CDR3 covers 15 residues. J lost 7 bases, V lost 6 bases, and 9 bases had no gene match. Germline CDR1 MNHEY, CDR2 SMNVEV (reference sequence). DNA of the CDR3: TGTGCCAGCAGAACCGGGACAGCCTCGAATTCACCCCTCCACTTT. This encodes CASRTGTASNSPLHF.

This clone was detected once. Here the CDR3 DNA reads TGCGCCAGCAGCCCCCCCCGGGGGGGGTACAATGAGCAGTTCTTC. Translated: CASSPPRGGYNEQFF. The V gene is TRBV5-1, the J gene TRBJ2-1; 8 bases match TRBD2. The V gene end was trimmed by 4 bases and the J gene end by 4 bases; junction bases not matched to a gene: 7. The germline gives CDR1 SGHRS, CDR2 YFSETQ. The CDR3 consists of 15 residues. Supplemented by reference TRBV5-1 and TRBJ2-1, the full variable domain reads KAGVTQTPRYLIKTRGQQVTLSCSPISGHRSVSWYQQTPGQGLQFLFEYFSETQRNKGNFPGRFSGRQFSNSRSEMNVSTLELGDSALYLCASSPPRGGYNEQFFGPGTRLTVL.

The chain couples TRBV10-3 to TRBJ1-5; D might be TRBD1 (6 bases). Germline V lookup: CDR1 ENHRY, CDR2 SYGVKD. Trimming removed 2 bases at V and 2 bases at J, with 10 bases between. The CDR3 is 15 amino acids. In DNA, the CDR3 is TGTGCCATCAGTGAGAGGGGGAGAGGCAATCAGCCCCAGCATTTT. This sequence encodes CAISERGRGNQPQHF.

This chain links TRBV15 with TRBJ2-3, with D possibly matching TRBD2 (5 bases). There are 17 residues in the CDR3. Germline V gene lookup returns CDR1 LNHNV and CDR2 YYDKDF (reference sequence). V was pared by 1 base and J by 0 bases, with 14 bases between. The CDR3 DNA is TGTGCCACCAGCAGAGCAGTTTCGGACTTTAGCACAGATACGCAGTATTTT. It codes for CATSRAVSDFSTDTQYF. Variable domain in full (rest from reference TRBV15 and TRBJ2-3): DAMVIQNPRYQVTQFGKPVTLSCSQTLNHNVMYWYQQKSSQAPKLLFHYYDKDFNNEADTPDNFQSRRPNTSFCFLDIRSPGLGDTAMYLCATSRAVSDFSTDTQYFGPGTRLTVL.

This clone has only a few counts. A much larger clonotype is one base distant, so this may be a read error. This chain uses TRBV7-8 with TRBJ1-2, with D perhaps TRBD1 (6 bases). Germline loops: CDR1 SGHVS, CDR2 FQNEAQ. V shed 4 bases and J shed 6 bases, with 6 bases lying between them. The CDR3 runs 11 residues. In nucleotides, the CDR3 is TGTGCCAGCAGCTACAGGGATGGCTACACCTTC. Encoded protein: CASSYRDGYTF.